This TCR beta chain originates from a study of T cell changes during pregnancy in multiple sclerosis. The CDR3 loop spans 15 amino acids. Germline V gene data show CDR1 as MDHEN and CDR2 as SYDVKM. V lost 7 bases and J 4 bases, leaving 14 bases between the germline ends. Assay: immunoSEQ multiplex PCR; the TCRdb copy retains only in-frame clones and omits some. The top ten clones hold less than 4.5% of a sample with about 55,000 clones, 93% of them seen once. This chain links TRBV28 with TRBJ2-6; D is perhaps TRBD2 (5 bases). This TCR derives from a female donor with multiple sclerosis, enrolled in a pregnancy study. Source: CD8+ T cells from peripheral blood mononuclear cells, taken in the second trimester of pregnancy. The CDR3 reads CASTPPGMGANVLTF. The CDR3 DNA reads TGTGCCAGCACCCCACCGGGGATGGGGGCCAACGTCCTGACTTTC.